These 4 T cell receptor beta chains originate from one sample sequenced in a study of regulatory T cells in long-lasting Graves disease. Arm-PCR of CDR3 regions and iRepertoire HTBI primers were the basis on which TCR beta libraries were built. MiXCR, run by TCRdb on the multiplex PCR reads, gives a single entry per CDR3 protein. The repertoire consists of roughly 360,000 distinct CDR3 sequences, with approximately 12% occurring once and the leading ten covering under 20%. Time point noted: newly diagnosed GD, antithyroid drugs for less than 3 months. Scientists built the TCR library using RNA that was extracted from PBMCs. The data were also submitted as part of a second study, on T cells in Graves' hyperthyroidism and ophthalmopathy.

The sample in question was peripheral blood mononuclear cells (PBMCs), obtained at new diagnosis, from a patient treated with antithyroid drugs. Receptors originate from a woman under 30 with Graves disease.

The chain employs TRBV7-3 and TRBJ1-3; the D is unclear. The germline V and J ends were trimmed by 3 bases and 0 bases, with 15 bases remaining between them. CDR3 length: 17 residues. CDR1 is SGHTA, CDR2 FQGTGA, per germline. This chain's CDR3 is CASSFRSWEGSGNTIYF. In nucleotides, the CDR3 is TGTGCCAGCAGCTTCCGGTCGTGGGAGGGCTCTGGAAACACCATATATTTT.

This clonotype has just a few counts. The CDR3 region has the DNA TGTGCCAGCAGCTTAGGAAGAGAGTACGAGCAGTACTTC. This codes for CASSLGREYEQYF. The V gene is TRBV13, the J gene TRBJ2-7; D uncertain. Deletions cut 0 bases from V and 4 bases from J, with 7 bases between. The CDR3 consists of 13 residues. CDR1 is PRHDT and CDR2 is FYEKMQ in the germline V gene (reference sequence).

This clonotype showed up many times. The chain joins TRBV20-1 to TRBJ2-1; D is uncertain. The germline gives CDR1 DFQATT, CDR2 SNEGSKA (reference sequence). CDR3 length: 13 amino acids. Trimming pared 5 bases from V and 3 bases from J, leaving 11 bases between. The CDR3 is CSAGYLSYNEQFF. As DNA, the CDR3 is TGCAGTGCTGGCTACCTCAGCTACAATGAGCAGTTCTTC.

This clonotype has at least ten counts. This chain uses TRBV20-1 with TRBJ1-5, with D perhaps matching TRBD1 (6 bases). With 6 bases removed from V and 3 bases from J, the gap between germline ends came to 12 bases. The germline V gene encodes CDR1 DFQATT and CDR2 SNEGSKA (reference sequence). This CDR3 is 13 amino acids long. CDR3 coding DNA: TGCAGTGCGAGGACAGTGCTCAATCAGCCCCAGCATTTT. This sequence encodes CSARTVLNQPQHF.